The clone carrying this T cell receptor (beta chain) appeared a few times. Its antigen is not known. Different DNA sequences within this sample yield the same CDR3. These data originate in a study of shared clonotypes between healthy human individuals. The study, taken as a whole, reports: Generally, naive subsets came out with larger estimated richness than memory subsets. The researchers took only blood, and tissue repertoires probably look different.

Germline lookup yields CDR1 MDHEN and CDR2 SYDVKM. Trimming took off 5 bases at V and 0 bases at J, with 7 bases between the two ends. The CDR3 length is 14 residues. A split of CD4+ cells into CD45RA+ naive and CD45RA-negative memory subsets was performed. Measured with immunoSEQ multiplex PCR; TCRdb has only the in-frame clones, and not every one. The sample contains about 680,000 clones, 60% to 75% of which appear only once. This chain connects TRBV28 to TRBJ1-4; D is unclear. The TCR originated in a woman aged 30 to 39 in good health. Input material: memory CD4+ T cells sorted from blood. Subset reported: CD45RA-negative fraction. CDR3 region: CASSPPATNEKLFF. CDR3 nucleotides: TGTGCCAGCAGTCCACCGGCAACTAATGAAAAACTGTTTTTT.